Here is one TCR beta chain with its context. The data derive from a study of cytomegalovirus exposure and HLA in healthy donors. The PCR ran on 60 Vbeta and 13 Jbeta primers. As originally analysed: About 12 million shared chains were among the roughly 80 million unique TCR beta chains that a later analysis counted. Assay: immunoSEQ multiplex PCR; the TCRdb copy retains only in-frame clones and omits some. That table furnishes V, J and clone size, whereas the DNA furnished D and trimming. The sample has about 160,000 clones; 84% are singletons. There are 21 residues in the CDR3. Germline values: CDR1 GTSNPN, CDR2 SVGIG (reference sequence). Trimming cost V 0 bases and J 0 bases, with 27 bases left between them.

V is TRBV30 and J is TRBJ1-5; tentative D call: TRBD1 (6 bases). This clonotype originated in a boy aged 2 to 9 in good health and CMV-seronegative. Sequenced material: PBMCs. The DNA of the CDR3 is TGTGCCTGGAGTGTTCGCCGCATGCTCGGCAGGGGTCCTTATAGCAATCAGCCCCAGCATTTT. Residues: CAWSVRRMLGRGPYSNQPQHF.